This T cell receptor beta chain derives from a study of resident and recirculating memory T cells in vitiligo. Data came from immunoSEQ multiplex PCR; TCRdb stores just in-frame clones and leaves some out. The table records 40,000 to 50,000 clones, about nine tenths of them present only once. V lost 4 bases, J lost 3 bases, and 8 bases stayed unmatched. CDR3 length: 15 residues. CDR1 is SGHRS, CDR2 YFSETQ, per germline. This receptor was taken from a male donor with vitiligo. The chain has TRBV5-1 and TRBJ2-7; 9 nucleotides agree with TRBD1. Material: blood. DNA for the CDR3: TGCGCCAGCAGCCACGGGACAGGGAGTAACTACGAGCAGTACTTC. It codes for CASSHGTGSNYEQYF. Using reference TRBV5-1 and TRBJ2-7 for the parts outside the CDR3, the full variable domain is KAGVTQTPRYLIKTRGQQVTLSCSPISGHRSVSWYQQTPGQGLQFLFEYFSETQRNKGNFPGRFSGRQFSNSRSEMNVSTLELGDSALYLCASSHGTGSNYEQYFGPGTRLTVT.